One and the same sample provided the 17 T cell receptor beta chains below, sequenced in a study of blood T cells in healthy people across ages. Together with a sample-barcoded 5' primer, a J-beta primer mix was included in a second PCR lasting roughly 6 to 12 cycles. From the 5' RACE reads, TCRdb called clonotypes with MiXCR, one entry per CDR3 protein. The repertoire holds about 290,000 distinct CDR3 sequences, with around 27% as singletons. Specimen: blood. The receptors stem from a woman in her 70s in good health.

The chain uses TRBV20-1 and TRBJ2-1; D remains ambiguous. The CDR3 is made up of 11 amino acids. Germline V gives CDR1 DFQATT, CDR2 SNEGSKA (reference sequence). V shed 4 bases and J shed 10 bases, with 11 bases lying between them. The CDR3 region is CSAKADGEQFF. CDR3 nucleotides: TGCAGTGCTAAGGCCGACGGGGAGCAGTTCTTC.

Here the CDR3 reads CSATERGSHTGELFF. DNA of the CDR3: TGCAGTGCTACGGAGCGGGGGTCCCACACCGGGGAGCTGTTTTTT. The genes are TRBV20-1 and TRBJ2-2, with 8 bases fitting TRBD2. Germline V gene data show CDR1 as DFQATT and CDR2 as SNEGSKA (reference sequence). The CDR3 totals 15 residues. Trimming cost V 4 bases and J 3 bases; bases outside gene matches: 7.

The genes are TRBV20-1 and TRBJ2-1; D is undetermined. The J call could be wrong; TRBJ2-7 is a better fit for the DNA end. Germline V gene data show CDR1 as DFQATT and CDR2 as SNEGSKA (reference sequence). The CDR3 is 8 amino acids. The CDR3 sequence is CSALEQYV. CDR3 coding DNA: TGCAGTGCTCTCGAGCAGTACGTC.

The rearrangement links TRBV29-1 to TRBJ1-5; no definite D call. Germline lookup yields CDR1 SQVTM and CDR2 ANQGSEA. Trimming shortened V by 8 bases and J by 2 bases, and 10 bases separated the two germline ends. CDR3 length equals 12 residues. CDR3 sequence: CSIREGNQPQHF. CDR3 nucleotide sequence: TGCAGCATAAGAGAAGGCAATCAGCCCCAGCATTTT.

This clonotype was seen repeatedly, ten times or more. CDR3 residues: CAISEGERETQYF. The CDR3 bases are TGTGCCATCAGTGAGGGTGAGAGAGAGACCCAGTACTTC. This chain links TRBV10-3 with TRBJ2-5; D ambiguous. V was pared by 2 bases and J by 4 bases, with 8 bases between. This CDR3 is 13 amino acids long. Germline CDR1 reads ENHRY; CDR2 reads SYGVKD.

The chain employs TRBV6-9 and TRBJ2-7, with 9 nucleotides matching TRBD1. Germline V gives CDR1 MNHGY, CDR2 SVAAGI. This CDR3 is 15 amino acids long. Unmatched junction bases numbered 10, after V lost 7 bases and J lost 3 bases. In nucleotides, the CDR3 is TGTGCCAGCACCACACCGGAGGACAGGGGCTACGAGCAGTACTTC. Protein sequence: CASTTPEDRGYEQYF.

This rearrangement joins TRBV28 to TRBJ1-2; D is uncertain. This CDR3 comprises 16 residues. Trimming removed 4 bases at V and 0 bases at J, with 15 bases between. Germline values: CDR1 MDHEN, CDR2 SYDVKM. CDR3 in amino acids: CASSYFLDATNYGYTF. The CDR3 DNA reads as TGTGCCAGCAGTTACTTTCTTGACGCTACTAACTATGGCTACACCTTC.

This clonotype was seen once. The gene calls are TRBV20-1 and TRBJ1-2; D might be TRBD1 (5 bases). There are 12 residues in the CDR3. V shed 5 bases and J shed 7 bases, with 14 bases lying between them. Germline V gene lookup returns CDR1 DFQATT and CDR2 SNEGSKA (reference sequence). The CDR3, as DNA: TGCAGTGCTTTACCGGGACTAGCTGGCTACACCTTC. Translating gives CSALPGLAGYTF.

The chain has TRBV24-1 and TRBJ2-5, with TRBD1 matching over 9 bases. TRBJ2-1 matches the DNA end more closely, so the J call is doubtful. Germline loops: CDR1 KGHDR, CDR2 SFDVKD. The CDR3 is made up of 16 amino acids. In DNA form, the CDR3 reads TGTGCCACCAGTGATTTCGGGACAGGGTACGACAATGAGCAGTTCTTC. This translates into CATSDFGTGYDNEQFF.

CDR3 sequence: CASSPGGGYNEQFF. CDR3 nucleotide sequence: TGTGCCAGCAGCCCCGGAGGGGGCTACAATGAGCAGTTCTTC. The V gene is TRBV7-9, the J gene TRBJ2-1; D may correspond to TRBD1 or TRBD2 (6 bases each). The CDR3 spans 14 residues. Trimming pared 5 bases from V and 3 bases from J, leaving 11 bases between. Germline CDR1 SEHNR, CDR2 FQNEAQ (reference sequence).

This clonotype was observed at least ten times. V is TRBV4-3 and J is TRBJ2-7, with D perhaps matching TRBD1 (5 bases). Germline V gives CDR1 LGHNA, CDR2 YSLEER. V was cut by 4 bases and J by 0 bases, with 7 bases left in between. The CDR3 consists of 13 residues. CDR3 residues: CASSLQVSYEQYF. The CDR3 nucleotides read TGCGCCAGCAGCCTACAGGTCTCCTACGAGCAGTACTTC.

Details on this clonotype: Given a much more abundant clone one base away, this may be a read error. The CDR3 here is CAGSGWDRVNEKLFF. The CDR3 nucleotides are TGTGCCGGCAGCGGCTGGGACAGGGTAAATGAAAAACTGTTTTTT. This chain connects TRBV7-9 to TRBJ1-4; TRBD1 matches 9 bases. CDR3 size: 15 residues. Germline CDR1 is SEHNR and CDR2 is FQNEAQ (reference sequence).

CDR3 DNA: TGTGCCCACAGCCAGAGAGCCCTTAATCAGCAGTTCTTC. Residues: CAHSQRALNQQFF. The chain combines TRBV6-2 or TRBV6-3 with TRBJ2-5; D is unresolved. The better agreement between TRBJ2-1 and the DNA end casts doubt on the J call. The CDR3 totals 13 residues. Per the germline V gene, CDR1 is MNHEY and CDR2 is SVGEGT.

CDR3 protein: CSVVAQTDEQYF. DNA for the CDR3: TGCAGCGTTGTGGCGCAAACGGACGAGCAGTACTTC. The J gene is TRBJ2-5, the V gene TRBV29-1; D not resolved. The J call may be wrong; the DNA end is better matched by TRBJ2-7. CDR1 SQVTM and CDR2 ANQGSEA come from the germline V gene. This CDR3 spans 12 amino acids.

The chain recombines TRBV10-3 with TRBJ2-5, with a possible D match to TRBD1 (5 bases). Germline CDR1 and CDR2: ENHRY and SYGVKD. This CDR3 comprises 14 residues. Trimming took off 2 bases at V and 4 bases at J, with 11 bases between the two ends. CDR3 bases: TGTGCCATCAGTGAGAAGCAGGGTGGAGAGACCCAGTACTTC. Residues: CAISEKQGGETQYF.

V usage is TRBV28 and J usage is TRBJ2-4, with D unresolved. This CDR3 is 14 amino acids long. V lost 4 bases to trimming and J lost 9 bases, with 16 bases between them. Germline V gives CDR1 MDHEN, CDR2 SYDVKM. CDR3 DNA: TGTGCCAGCAGTTCCCAGGACGGCACTGGCATTCAGTACTTC. Its protein is CASSSQDGTGIQYF.

The chain is built from TRBV18 and TRBJ2-1, with D perhaps TRBD2 (5 bases). V lost 3 bases and J 0 bases, leaving 12 bases between the germline ends. The CDR3 covers 16 residues. CDR1 is KGHSH, CDR2 LQKENI, per germline. The CDR3 region has the DNA TGTGCCAGCTCACCCCAAGCGGTGACCTCCTACAATGAGCAGTTCTTC. It yields the protein CASSPQAVTSYNEQFF. The entire variable domain, with the rest obtained from reference TRBV18 and TRBJ2-1, is as follows: NAGVMQNPRHLVRRRGQEARLRCSPMKGHSHVYWYRQLPEEGLKFMVYLQKENIIDESGMPKERFSAEFPKEGPSILRIQQVVRGDSAAYFCASSPQAVTSYNEQFFGPGTRLTVL.